This T cell receptor beta chain was found in a study of glioma-infiltrating T cells. Amplification of TCR alpha and beta CDR3 regions from RNA used iRepertoire nested multiplex PCR. For one-step reverse transcription and amplification, roughly 100-400 ng of tissue mRNA or PBMC total RNA was used. In TCRdb, the multiplex PCR reads were re-called with MiXCR into one record per CDR3 protein. The table has 90,000 to 110,000 distinct CDR3 sequences, less than 30% seen once. The germline gives CDR1 MDHEN, CDR2 SYDVKM. The V and J ends lost 5 bases and 10 bases respectively, with 20 bases between them. This CDR3 is 15 amino acids long. This clonotype was found many times. As yet, its antigen is unknown. Study results and limitations: Non-neoplastic patients had below-expected tissue-blood divergence, while all gliomas exceeded expectation. Only very few CDR3 sequences appeared in both tissue and blood.

The V gene is TRBV28, the J gene TRBJ1-4; D perhaps matches TRBD1 (5 bases). Specimen: glioma tissue, nonneoplastic brain tissue, or PBMCs (not recorded which). This clonotype originated in a human donor with low-grade glioma or glioblastoma, undergoing nonglioma brain surgery, or in good health (not recorded which). CDR3 coding DNA: TGTGCCAGCAGTATTCGACAGCCTATCGGGGGAAAACTGTTTTTT. The encoded protein is CASSIRQPIGGKLFF.